This T cell receptor (beta chain) was sequenced in a study of cytomegalovirus exposure and HLA in healthy donors. Study-wide results and limits: In presence/absence analyses, roughly uniform sequencing depth across donors was assumed.

In the PCR, 60 Vbeta and 13 Jbeta primers were used. Profiling relied on immunoSEQ multiplex PCR, and the TCRdb table lists in-frame clones only, not all of them. Altogether some 150,000 clones are present, 60% to 85% being singletons, with the ten largest covering roughly 2.8%. About this clone: Its antigen is as yet unknown.

The germline gives CDR1 SGDLS, CDR2 YYNGEE. V dropped 4 bases and J dropped 6; count of bases not matched to a gene: 4. This CDR3 spans 12 amino acids. The specimen was PBMCs. This rearrangement joins TRBV9 to TRBJ2-7; 7 positions agree with TRBD2. This receptor was identified in a male donor in good health and CMV-seronegative. For the CDR3, the DNA is TGTGCCAGCAGCCCGGGGAGGGGCGAGCAGTACTTC. Translation: CASSPGRGEQYF.